This entry features one TCR beta chain sequence. Its antigen remains unknown. Cycle 7 day 1, cycle 4 day 1, and baseline were the timepoints at which blood was sampled. The sample is drawn from a study of OX40 agonist ivuxolimab in advanced cancers. Study summary: Age averaged about 62 years (range roughly 20 to 90), and more than 80% were male. Findings and limits, study-wide: Several nonresponders also turned out to have low normalized T-cell clonal expansion. What antigens the expanded peripheral T cells recognized was never established.

Libraries were prepared by immunoSEQ multiplex PCR; TCRdb keeps only in-frame clonotypes and omits some of them. The table shows about 76,000 clones, with approximately 88% occurring only once. Germline CDR1 reads SGHTA; CDR2 reads FQGTGA. Trimming stripped 5 bases from V and 2 bases from J, with 15 bases between. The length of the CDR3 is 15 residues. The sample was CD4+ or CD8+ T cells sorted from blood, taken in a trial of the OX40 agonist ivuxolimab. V and J are TRBV7-3 and TRBJ1-2; D ambiguous. The sequence derives from an adult with an advanced solid tumor such as melanoma, head and neck, liver or kidney cancer. This CDR3 is CASSPQPGSNYGYTF. The DNA for the CDR3 is TGTGCCAGCAGCCCGCAACCAGGCAGCAACTATGGCTACACCTTC.